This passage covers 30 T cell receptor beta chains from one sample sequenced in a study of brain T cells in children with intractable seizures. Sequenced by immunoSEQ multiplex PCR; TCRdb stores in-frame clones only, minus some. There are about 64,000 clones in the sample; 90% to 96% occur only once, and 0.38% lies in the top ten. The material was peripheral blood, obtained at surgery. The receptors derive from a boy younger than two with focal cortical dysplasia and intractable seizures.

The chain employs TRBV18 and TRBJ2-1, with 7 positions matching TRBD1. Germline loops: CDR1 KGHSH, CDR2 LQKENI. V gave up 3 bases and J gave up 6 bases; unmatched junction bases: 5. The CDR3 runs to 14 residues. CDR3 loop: CASSPGTALNEQFF. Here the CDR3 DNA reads TGTGCCAGCTCACCTGGGACAGCTCTCAATGAGCAGTTCTTC. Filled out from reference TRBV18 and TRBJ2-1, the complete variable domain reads NAGVMQNPRHLVRRRGQEARLRCSPMKGHSHVYWYRQLPEEGLKFMVYLQKENIIDESGMPKERFSAEFPKEGPSILRIQQVVRGDSAAYFCASSPGTALNEQFFGPGTRLTVL.

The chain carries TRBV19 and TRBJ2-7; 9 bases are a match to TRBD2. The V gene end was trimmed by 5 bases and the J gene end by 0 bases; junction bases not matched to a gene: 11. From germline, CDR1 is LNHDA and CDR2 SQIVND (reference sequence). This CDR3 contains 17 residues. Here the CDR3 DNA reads TGTGCCAGTAGTCTTTGGGCTAGCGGGACTCTCTCCTACGAGCAGTACTTC. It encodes CASSLWASGTLSYEQYF. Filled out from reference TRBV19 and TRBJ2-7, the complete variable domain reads DGGITQSPKYLFRKEGQNVTLSCEQNLNHDAMYWYRQDPGQGLRLIYYSQIVNDFQKGDIAEGYSVSREKKESFPLTVTSAQKNPTAFYLCASSLWASGTLSYEQYFGPGTRLTVT.

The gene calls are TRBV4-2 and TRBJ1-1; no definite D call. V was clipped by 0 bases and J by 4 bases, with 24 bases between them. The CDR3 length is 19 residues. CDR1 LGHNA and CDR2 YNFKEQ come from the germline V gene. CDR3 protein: CASSQESGGLGSLSTEAFF. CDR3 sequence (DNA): TGTGCCAGCAGCCAAGAATCAGGTGGTTTGGGGAGCTTATCCACTGAAGCTTTCTTT.

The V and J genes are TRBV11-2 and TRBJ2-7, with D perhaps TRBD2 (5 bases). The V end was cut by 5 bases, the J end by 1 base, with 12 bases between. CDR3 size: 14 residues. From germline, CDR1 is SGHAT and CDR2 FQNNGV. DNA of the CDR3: TGTGCCAGCAGCCCCCGCAGAGGGTCCTACGAGCAGTACTTC. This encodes CASSPRRGSYEQYF.

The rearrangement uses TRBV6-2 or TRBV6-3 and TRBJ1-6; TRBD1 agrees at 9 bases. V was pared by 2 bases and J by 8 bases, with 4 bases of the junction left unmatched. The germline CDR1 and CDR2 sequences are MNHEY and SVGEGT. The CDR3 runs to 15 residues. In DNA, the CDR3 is TGTGCCAGCAGTTACGCGGGACAGGGCTATTCACCCCTCCACTTT. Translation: CASSYAGQGYSPLHF.

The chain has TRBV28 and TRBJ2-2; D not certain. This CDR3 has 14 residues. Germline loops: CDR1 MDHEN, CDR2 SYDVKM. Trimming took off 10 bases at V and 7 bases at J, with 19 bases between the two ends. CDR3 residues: CAITKDNYRGELFF. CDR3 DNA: TGTGCCATCACGAAGGATAACTATCGCGGGGAGCTGTTTTTT.

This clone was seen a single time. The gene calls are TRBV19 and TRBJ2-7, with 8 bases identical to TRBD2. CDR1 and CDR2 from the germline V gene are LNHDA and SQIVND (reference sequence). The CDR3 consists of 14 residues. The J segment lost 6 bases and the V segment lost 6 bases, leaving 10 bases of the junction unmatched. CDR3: CASSGTSRRGEQYF. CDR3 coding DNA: TGTGCCAGTAGCGGGACTAGTAGACGGGGCGAGCAGTACTTC. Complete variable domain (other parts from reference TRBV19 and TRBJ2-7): DGGITQSPKYLFRKEGQNVTLSCEQNLNHDAMYWYRQDPGQGLRLIYYSQIVNDFQKGDIAEGYSVSREKKESFPLTVTSAQKNPTAFYLCASSGTSRRGEQYFGPGTRLTVT.

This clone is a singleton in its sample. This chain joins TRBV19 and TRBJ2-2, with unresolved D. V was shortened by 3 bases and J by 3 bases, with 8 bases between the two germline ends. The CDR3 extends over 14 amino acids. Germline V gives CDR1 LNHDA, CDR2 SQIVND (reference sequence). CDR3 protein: CASSITPHTGELFF. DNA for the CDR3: TGTGCCAGTAGTATTACTCCCCACACCGGGGAGCTGTTTTTT. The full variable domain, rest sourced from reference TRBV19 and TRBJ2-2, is DGGITQSPKYLFRKEGQNVTLSCEQNLNHDAMYWYRQDPGQGLRLIYYSQIVNDFQKGDIAEGYSVSREKKESFPLTVTSAQKNPTAFYLCASSITPHTGELFFGEGSRLTVL.

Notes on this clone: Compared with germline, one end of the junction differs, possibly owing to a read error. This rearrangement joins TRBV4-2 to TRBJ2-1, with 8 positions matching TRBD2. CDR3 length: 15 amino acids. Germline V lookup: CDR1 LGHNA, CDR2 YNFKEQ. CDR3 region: CASSLSGGNYDEQFF. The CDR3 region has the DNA TGTGCCAGCAGTCTAAGCGGGGGAAACTACGATGAGCAGTTCTTC.

The CDR3 loop reads CASSQNPRTLRNEKLFF. In nucleotides, the CDR3 is TGCGCCAGCAGCCAAAATCCTAGGACACTACGGAATGAAAAACTGTTTTTT. This chain links TRBV4-1 with TRBJ1-4; possibly TRBD1 for D (5 bases). The CDR3 extends over 17 amino acids. Deletions cut 2 bases from V and 5 bases from J, with 18 bases between. Germline V gene data show CDR1 as MGHRA and CDR2 as YSYEKL.

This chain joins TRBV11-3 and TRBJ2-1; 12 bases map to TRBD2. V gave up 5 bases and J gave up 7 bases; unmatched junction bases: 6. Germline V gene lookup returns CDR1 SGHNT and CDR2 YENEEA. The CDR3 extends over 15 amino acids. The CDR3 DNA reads TGTGCCAGCAGCCCCGGGACTAGCGGGTGGAATGAGCAGTTCTTC. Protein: CASSPGTSGWNEQFF. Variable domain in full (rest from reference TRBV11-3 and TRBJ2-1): EAGVVQSPRYKIIEKKQPVAFWCNPISGHNTLYWYLQNLGQGPELLIRYENEEAVDDSQLPKDRFSAERLKGVDSTLKIQPAELGDSAVYLCASSPGTSGWNEQFFGPGTRLTVL.

DNA for the CDR3: TGTGCCAGCAGAGAGACAGGGATCGACTATGGCTACACCTTC. This translates into CASRETGIDYGYTF. This chain joins TRBV2 and TRBJ1-2; 7 bases map to TRBD1. Looked up from germline, CDR1 is SNHLY and CDR2 is FYNNEI. The CDR3 runs to 14 residues. After removal of 6 bases from V and 3 bases from J, the junction contained 7 bases not matched to a gene.

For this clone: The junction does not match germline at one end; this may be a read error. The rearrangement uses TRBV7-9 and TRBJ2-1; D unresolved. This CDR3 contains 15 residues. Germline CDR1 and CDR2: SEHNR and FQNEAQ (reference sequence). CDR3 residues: CASSLDGSSHNEQFF. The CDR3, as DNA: TGTGCCAGCAGCTTAGACGGGTCCTCCCACAATGAGCAGTTCTTC. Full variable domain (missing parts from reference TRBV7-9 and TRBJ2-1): DTGVSQNPRHKITKRGQNVTFRCDPISEHNRLYWYRQTLGQGPEFLTYFQNEAQLEKSRLLSDRFSAERPKGSFSTLEIQRTEQGDSAMYLCASSLDGSSHNEQFFGPGTRLTVL.

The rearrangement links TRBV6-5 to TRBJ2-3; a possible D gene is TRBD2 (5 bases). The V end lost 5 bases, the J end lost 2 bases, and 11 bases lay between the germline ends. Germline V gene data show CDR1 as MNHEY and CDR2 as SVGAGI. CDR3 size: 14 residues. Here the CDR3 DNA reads TGTGCCAGCAGTCCCTCGGGATTCACAGATACGCAGTATTTT. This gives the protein CASSPSGFTDTQYF.

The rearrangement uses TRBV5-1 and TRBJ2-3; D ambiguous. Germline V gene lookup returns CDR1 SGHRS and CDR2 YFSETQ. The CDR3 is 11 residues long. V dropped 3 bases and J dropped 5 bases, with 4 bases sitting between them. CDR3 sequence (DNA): TGCGCCAGCAGCTCTGGAGATACGCAGTATTTT. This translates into CASSSGDTQYF.

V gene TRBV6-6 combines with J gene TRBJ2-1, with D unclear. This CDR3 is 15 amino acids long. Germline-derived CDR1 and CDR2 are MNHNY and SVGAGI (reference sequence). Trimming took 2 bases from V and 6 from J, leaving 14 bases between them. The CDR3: CASSYAPIRGNEQFF. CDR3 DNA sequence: TGTGCCAGCAGTTACGCTCCGATTCGAGGCAATGAGCAGTTCTTC.

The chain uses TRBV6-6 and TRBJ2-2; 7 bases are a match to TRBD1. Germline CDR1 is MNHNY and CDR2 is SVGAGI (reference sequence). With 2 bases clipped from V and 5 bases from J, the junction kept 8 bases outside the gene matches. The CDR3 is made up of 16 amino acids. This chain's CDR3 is CASSYPTGAGTGELFF. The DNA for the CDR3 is TGTGCCAGCAGTTACCCTACAGGGGCCGGTACCGGGGAGCTGTTTTTT.

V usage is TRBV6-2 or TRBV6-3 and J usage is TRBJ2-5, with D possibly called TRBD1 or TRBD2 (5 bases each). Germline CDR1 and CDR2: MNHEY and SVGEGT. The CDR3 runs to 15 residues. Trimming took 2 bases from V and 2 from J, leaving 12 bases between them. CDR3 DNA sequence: TGTGCCAGCAGTTACACACCGGGGCTACAAGAGACCCAGTACTTC. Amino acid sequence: CASSYTPGLQETQYF.

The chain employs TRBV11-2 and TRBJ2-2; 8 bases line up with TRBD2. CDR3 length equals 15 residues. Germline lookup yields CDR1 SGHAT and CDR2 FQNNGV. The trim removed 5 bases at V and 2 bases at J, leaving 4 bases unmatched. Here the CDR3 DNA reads TGTGCCAGCAGCGCCGGGGGGGCTAACACCGGGGAGCTGTTTTTT. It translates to CASSAGGANTGELFF.

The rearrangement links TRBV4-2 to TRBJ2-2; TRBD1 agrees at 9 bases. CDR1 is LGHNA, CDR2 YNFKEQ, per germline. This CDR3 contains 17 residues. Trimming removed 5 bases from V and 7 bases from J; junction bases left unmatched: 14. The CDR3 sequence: CASSDYSGQGLGGELFF. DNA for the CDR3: TGTGCCAGCAGCGACTATTCGGGACAGGGATTAGGCGGGGAGCTGTTTTTT.

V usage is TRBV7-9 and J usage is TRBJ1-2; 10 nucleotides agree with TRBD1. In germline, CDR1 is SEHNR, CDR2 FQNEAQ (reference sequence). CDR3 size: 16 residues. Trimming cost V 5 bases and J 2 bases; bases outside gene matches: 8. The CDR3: CASSPGQGIRNYGYTF. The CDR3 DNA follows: TGTGCCAGCAGCCCGGGACAGGGGATTCGGAACTATGGCTACACCTTC.

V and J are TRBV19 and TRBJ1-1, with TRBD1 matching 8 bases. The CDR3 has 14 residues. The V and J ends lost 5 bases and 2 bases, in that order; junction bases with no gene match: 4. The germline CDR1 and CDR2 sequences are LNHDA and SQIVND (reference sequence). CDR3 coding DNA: TGTGCCAGTAGTCCCGACAGGGGTAACACTGAAGCTTTCTTT. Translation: CASSPDRGNTEAFF. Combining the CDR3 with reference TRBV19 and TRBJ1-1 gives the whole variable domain DGGITQSPKYLFRKEGQNVTLSCEQNLNHDAMYWYRQDPGQGLRLIYYSQIVNDFQKGDIAEGYSVSREKKESFPLTVTSAQKNPTAFYLCASSPDRGNTEAFFGQGTRLTVV.

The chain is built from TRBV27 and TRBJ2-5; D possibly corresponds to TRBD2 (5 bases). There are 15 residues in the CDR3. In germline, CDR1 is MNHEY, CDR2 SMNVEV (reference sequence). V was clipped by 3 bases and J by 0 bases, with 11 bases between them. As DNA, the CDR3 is TGTGCCAGCAGTTTCTGGCACGGGGACCAAGAGACCCAGTACTTC. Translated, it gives CASSFWHGDQETQYF.

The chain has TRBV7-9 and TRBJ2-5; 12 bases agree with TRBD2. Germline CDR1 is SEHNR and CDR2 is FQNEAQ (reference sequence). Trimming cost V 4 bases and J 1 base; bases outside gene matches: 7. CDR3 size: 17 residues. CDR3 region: CASSSTTSGRSQETQYF. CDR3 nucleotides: TGTGCCAGCAGCTCGACCACTAGCGGGAGGTCCCAAGAGACCCAGTACTTC.

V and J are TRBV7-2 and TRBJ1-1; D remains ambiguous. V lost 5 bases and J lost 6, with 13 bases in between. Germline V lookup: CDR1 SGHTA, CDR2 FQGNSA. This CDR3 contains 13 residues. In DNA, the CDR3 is TGTGCCAGCAGCCCAGCGGTCGCGGCTGAAGCTTTCTTT. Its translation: CASSPAVAAEAFF.

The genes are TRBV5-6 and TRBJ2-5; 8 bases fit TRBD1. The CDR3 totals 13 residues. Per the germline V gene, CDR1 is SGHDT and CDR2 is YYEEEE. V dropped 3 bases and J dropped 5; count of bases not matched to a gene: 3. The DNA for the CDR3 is TGTGCCAGCAGCTCGGACAGGGTCGAGACCCAGTACTTC. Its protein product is CASSSDRVETQYF.

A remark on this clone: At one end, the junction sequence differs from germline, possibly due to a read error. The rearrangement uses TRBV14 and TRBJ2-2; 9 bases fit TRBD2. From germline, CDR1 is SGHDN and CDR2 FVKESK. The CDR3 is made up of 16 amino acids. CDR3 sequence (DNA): TGTGCCAGCAGCCAAGATGTGCGGGAGGGAACCGGGGAGCCGTTTTTT. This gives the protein CASSQDVREGTGEPFF.

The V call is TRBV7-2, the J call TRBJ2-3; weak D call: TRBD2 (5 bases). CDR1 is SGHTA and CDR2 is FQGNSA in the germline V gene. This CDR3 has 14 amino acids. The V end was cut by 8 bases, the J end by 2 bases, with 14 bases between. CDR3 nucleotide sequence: TGTGCCAGCGCACCCGAGGGCTACACAGATACGCAGTATTTT. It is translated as CASAPEGYTDTQYF.

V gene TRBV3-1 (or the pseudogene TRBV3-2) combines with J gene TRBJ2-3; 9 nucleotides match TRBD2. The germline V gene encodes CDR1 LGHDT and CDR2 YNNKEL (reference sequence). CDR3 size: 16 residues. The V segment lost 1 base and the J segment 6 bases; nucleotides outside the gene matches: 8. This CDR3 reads CASSQVRRGGRDTQYF. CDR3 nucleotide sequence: TGTGCCAGCAGCCAAGTTCGGCGGGGGGGCCGTGATACGCAGTATTTT.

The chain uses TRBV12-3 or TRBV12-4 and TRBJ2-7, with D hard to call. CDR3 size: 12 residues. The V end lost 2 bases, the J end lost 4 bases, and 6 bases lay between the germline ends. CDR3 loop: CASSLLGYEQYF. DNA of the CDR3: TGTGCCAGCAGTTTACTAGGTTACGAGCAGTACTTC.